This T cell receptor (beta chain) was retrieved from a study of Ad26.COV2.S vaccination and SARS-CoV-2 variants. CDR3 size: 14 residues. V was trimmed by 4 bases and J by 2 bases, leaving 12 bases between them. Germline V gives CDR1 SGHDT, CDR2 YYEEEE. Concerning this clone itself: The antigen is unknown.

Study observations and caveats: Vaccinees and placebo recipients showed similar non-spike TCR breadth.

As for treatment: over 15 received Ad26.COV2.S at low or high dose, single or two shots; 5 received placebo; per-sample allocation not given. The investigators took samples on day 63 after the first vaccine or placebo injection. Profiled with immunoSEQ multiplex PCR; TCRdb holds only in-frame clones, not every one. This sample has a few hundred thousand clones, with approximately 90% found just once. This chain connects TRBV5-6 to TRBJ1-1; D might be TRBD1 (5 bases). Sequencing was performed on peripheral blood, taken in a trial of Ad26.COV2.S vaccine versus placebo. This TCR came from a person between 18 and 59 years old who received the Ad26.COV2.S COVID-19 vaccine or a placebo. DNA of the CDR3: TGTGCCAGCAGCCCGGGACCCGGTAACACTGAAGCTTTCTTT. Its protein product is CASSPGPGNTEAFF.